This T cell receptor beta chain is drawn from a study of T cell responses to AZD1222 COVID-19 vaccine (TCRdb year 2021). About the study as a whole: A total of 230 to 250 trial participants underwent TCR sequencing, of whom 207 had received two doses of AZD1222 and approximately 25 had received two doses of the MenACWY control vaccine. Trial participants were enrolled by age into 18-55, 56-69 and 70-plus year subgroups, with roughly 150, 30 and 60 TCR-sequenced participants respectively. The study at large found these results: CD4 TCRs associated with the vaccine covered the entire spike protein, and the dominant responses were in regions 160-218 and 743-854. The 56-69-year group was small, and its depth increase did not reach significance, likely because of low power. After two AZD1222 doses, both the breadth and the depth of spike-specific TCRs were significantly higher than at day 0 and than in MenACWY recipients. Because no day 14 peak-response samples were available, repertoires were characterized only after the peak T cell response. Only five or six AZD1222 recipients were SARS-CoV-2 seropositive at baseline, limiting conclusions about previously exposed vaccinees. Nearly half of unique spike-specific TCRs reportedly recognized epitopes outside regions mutated in the B.1.351 and B.1.1.7 variants. Participants were mostly white British, with more females than males. The authors suggested clonal diversity may have been underestimated.

On this clone: The antigen it binds to is not known. Base qualities are missing; no much larger clone stands one base away.

V has 8 bases trimmed and J has 0 bases trimmed; junction bases matching no gene number 9. CDR1 MNHEY and CDR2 SVGAGI are derived from the germline V gene. The CDR3 runs 15 amino acids, cysteine and phenylalanine included. CDR3 DNA only is kept here, 45 bases in frame from base 1. The CDR3 regions of human TCRbeta chains were subjected to immunosequencing. For the original study's pipeline: Repertoire TCRs were checked for matches against a reference library of SARS-CoV-2-specific TCRs that had been generated using the MIRA antigen-specificity platform. Breadth meant the fraction of unique TCRs that were SARS-CoV-2-associated, whereas depth meant the fraction of total T cells that were SARS-CoV-2-associated. Using the MIRA data, each spike-specific TCR was assigned both to the spike region to which the TCR was reactive and to a CD4 or CD8 class. Log10-transformed breadth and depth values were compared by one-way ANOVA with Sidak's multiple comparisons tests. TCRdb holds this immuneACCESS table with in-frame rearrangements only. Some clones are missing; in checked studies, unresolved V genes explain under half, and the rest has no known cause. V, J and clone size derive from that table, while D and trimming were established from the DNA sequence. Within this sample are 110,000 or so clones, with 88% of them counted one time only. The ten largest clones represent roughly 4% of the sample.

The label giving this sample's time point can be read as: about 28 days (+/-7) after the second vaccine dose. AZD1222 recipients given second doses at about 4 weeks or at about 12 weeks were pooled, since spike-specific TCR depth and breadth were not found to differ between the two schedules. Samples from vaccinated people were obtained from the UK trials COV001 and COV002, which included a single-blind randomized controlled phase 2/3 trial of AZD1222 (ChAdOx1 nCoV-19) in healthy adults. Trial participant PBMC samples were collected at day 0 and day 28 after the second dose for TCRbeta chain sequencing.

Sequencing was performed on peripheral blood, taken 28 days after the second AZD1222 dose. The rearrangement combines TRBV6-5 with TRBJ2-5; 7 bases in the middle match TRBD2. The clonotype was recovered from an adult who received the AZD1222 COVID-19 vaccine. The CDR3 amino acid sequence is: CASSTAGWYQETQYF. The DNA sequence is given as TGTGCCAGCTCCACAGCGGGGTGGTACCAAGAGACCCAGTACTTC.